Listed below are T cell receptor beta chains from one sample, sequenced in a study of T-cell memory formation after mild COVID-19. TCRdb re-analysed the 5' RACE reads in MiXCR, keeping a single row per CDR3 protein. The sample lists roughly 450,000 distinct CDR3 sequences, roughly 18% occurring once. Sequenced input: PBMCs or a T cell subset sorted from them (not recorded which). All receptors come from a man between 18 and 29 years old who had mild COVID-19 (a few samples of this study predate the infection). Cell type and time point are not known. CDR3s include the opening cysteine and the closing phenylalanine or tryptophan. Each record gives: J gene, D gene, V gene, clone size, CDR3 DNA, CDR3 protein. The D gene is left open where the match is weak. A row's size may be missing; if present it is once, few, many or a size class.

>TRBJ2-1|TRBD1|TRBV4-3|many
TGCGCCAGCAGCCAAGACGGGACAGGGGGTGAGCAGTTCTTC
CASSQDGTGGEQFF
>TRBJ1-6|-|TRBV5-1|-
TGCGCCAGCAGCTTGTGGGACAACGACGATTCACCCCTCCACTTT
CASSLWDNDDSPLHF
>TRBJ1-5|TRBD1|TRBV12-3/TRBV12-4|many
TGTGCCAGCAGGGGGACAGGCAATCAGCCCCAGCATTTT
CASRGTGNQPQHF
>TRBJ2-3|TRBD2|TRBV24-1|many
TGTGCCACTTCACCGAGAGCGGGGGCTGCAGATACGCAGTATTTT
CATSPRAGAADTQYF
>TRBJ1-6|-|TRBV11-2|many
TGTGCCAGCAGCTTTGCACCTATAGGGGGGCCTGAATCACCCCTCCACTTT
CASSFAPIGGPESPLHF
>TRBJ1-2|-|TRBV4-3|many
TGCGCCAGCAGCCAAGATATCTCTGAGGGAGGCTACACCTTC
CASSQDISEGGYTF
>TRBJ1-6|-|TRBV5-6|few
TGTGCCACCTCGACCGGGGGGAGAAATTCACCCCTCCACTTT
CATSTGGRNSPLHF
>TRBJ2-5|-|TRBV14|many
TGTGCCAGCAGCCAAGACGTCTTGACCCAGTACTTC
CASSQDVLTQYF
>TRBJ2-1|-|TRBV5-1|-
TGCGCCAGCAGCTCCAGGGTCTCCTACAATGAGCAGTTCTTC
CASSSRVSYNEQFF
>TRBJ2-7|-|TRBV29-1|-
TGCAGCGTTGGGTATCACGTGGGGTACGAGCAGTACTTC
CSVGYHVGYEQYF
>TRBJ2-3|TRBD2|TRBV4-3|few
TGCGCCAGCAGCCGGGATGCTAGCGGACACACAGATACGCAGTATTTT
CASSRDASGHTDTQYF
>TRBJ2-2|TRBD1|TRBV28|few
TGTGCCAGCGATACAGGGGGCGCTGGGACCGGGGAGCTGTTTTTT
CASDTGGAGTGELFF
>TRBJ2-2|-|TRBV19|few
TGTGCCAGTACCCCGGCAGGGGCGTGGGGGACCGGGGAGCTGTTTTTT
CASTPAGAWGTGELFF
>TRBJ2-3|TRBD2|TRBV29-1|-
TGCAGCGTTGAAGGGACTAGCGGGGCCCGCACAGATACGCAGTATTTT
CSVEGTSGARTDTQYF
>TRBJ2-1|-|TRBV29-1|few
TGCAGCGTTCGGGGCAGCATCGATGAGCAGTTCTTC
CSVRGSIDEQFF
>TRBJ2-5|TRBD2|TRBV9|-
TGTGCCAGCAGCTTTAGCGGGGGGGGAGGAGAGACCCAGTACTTC
CASSFSGGGGETQYF
>TRBJ1-3|-|TRBV6-2/TRBV6-3|few
TGTGCCAGCAGTTACGGGTTCCACGGGGGACACTCTGGAAACACCATATATTTT
CASSYGFHGGHSGNTIYF
>TRBJ1-5|TRBD1|TRBV20-1|-
TGCAGTGCTAGCCTCGACAGGGGGTATCAGCCCCAGCATTTT
CSASLDRGYQPQHF
>TRBJ1-2|-|TRBV28|-
TGTGCCAGCAGGAGTAGCGAGGGCTATGGCTACACCTTC
CASRSSEGYGYTF
>TRBJ2-3|-|TRBV20-1|few
TGCAGTGCTCCGTCCCCCGTCACTAGCACAGATACGCAGTATTTT
CSAPSPVTSTDTQYF
>TRBJ2-5|-|TRBV7-9|few
TGTGCCAGCAGAGGCAGGGAAGGAGAGACCCAGTACTTC
CASRGREGETQYF
>TRBJ1-1|TRBD1|TRBV6-5|-
TGTGCCAGCAGACTCCTCCTAACCGGGACAGCGAACACTGAAGCTTTCTTT
CASRLLLTGTANTEAFF
>TRBJ2-3|-|TRBV7-6|-
TGTGCCAGCACCCTAATTGAATTGGGGCTGGATACGCAGTATTTT
CASTLIELGLDTQYF
>TRBJ2-2|TRBD2|TRBV12-3/TRBV12-4|-
TGTGCCAGCAGTTCTAGCGGGGGGGGCGACACCGGGGAGCTGTTTTTT
CASSSSGGGDTGELFF
>TRBJ1-5|-|TRBV18|-
TGTGCCAGCTCACCAGGGGCCGATCAGCCCCAGCATTTT
CASSPGADQPQHF
>TRBJ2-5|TRBD2|TRBV6-5|-
TGTGCCAGCAGTACTAGCGGGGGGACCCAAGAGACCCAGTACTTC
CASSTSGGTQETQYF
>TRBJ2-1|-|TRBV2|-
TGTGCCAGCAGCACTGGGTCGGGTGACAATGAGCAGTTCTTC
CASSTGSGDNEQFF